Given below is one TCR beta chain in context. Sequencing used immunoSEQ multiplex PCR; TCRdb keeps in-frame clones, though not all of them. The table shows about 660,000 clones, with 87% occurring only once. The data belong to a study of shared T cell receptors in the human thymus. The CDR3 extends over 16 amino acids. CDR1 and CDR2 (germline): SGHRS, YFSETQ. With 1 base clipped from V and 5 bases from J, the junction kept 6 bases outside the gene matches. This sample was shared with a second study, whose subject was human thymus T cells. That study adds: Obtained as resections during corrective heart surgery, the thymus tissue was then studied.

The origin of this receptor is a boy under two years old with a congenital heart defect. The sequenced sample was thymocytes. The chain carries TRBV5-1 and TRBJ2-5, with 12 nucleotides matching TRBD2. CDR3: CASSLSSGRAWETQYF. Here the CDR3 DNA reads TGCGCCAGCAGCTTGTCTAGCGGGAGGGCCTGGGAGACCCAGTACTTC.